This T cell receptor (beta chain) was profiled in a study of blood T cell repertoires in COVID-19. Looking at the study overall: Sources were T cells, B-cell-depleted T cells, or PBMCs; the material itself was cDNA or gDNA.

Original handling: Amplified reference gene primers provided the basis for estimating nucleated cell counts. TCRdb's table, derived via immunoSEQ multiplex PCR, lists solely in-frame clones and lacks some. V, J and clone size derive from that table, while D and trimming were established from the DNA sequence. The data show around 95,000 clones, approximately 81% seen once. The V end was cut by 1 base, the J end by 4 bases, with 16 bases between. The CDR3 length is 16 residues. From germline, CDR1 is LGHNA and CDR2 YSLEER. The sequenced sample was peripheral blood. The chain couples TRBV4-3 to TRBJ1-2, with D possibly TRBD1 on 5 matching bases. This receptor was taken from a human donor in a cohort sampled during active COVID-19. The CDR3 loop reads CASSQGLLTGGYGYTF. Written as DNA, the CDR3 is TGCGCCAGCAGCCAAGGATTACTCACCGGGGGCTATGGCTACACCTTC.